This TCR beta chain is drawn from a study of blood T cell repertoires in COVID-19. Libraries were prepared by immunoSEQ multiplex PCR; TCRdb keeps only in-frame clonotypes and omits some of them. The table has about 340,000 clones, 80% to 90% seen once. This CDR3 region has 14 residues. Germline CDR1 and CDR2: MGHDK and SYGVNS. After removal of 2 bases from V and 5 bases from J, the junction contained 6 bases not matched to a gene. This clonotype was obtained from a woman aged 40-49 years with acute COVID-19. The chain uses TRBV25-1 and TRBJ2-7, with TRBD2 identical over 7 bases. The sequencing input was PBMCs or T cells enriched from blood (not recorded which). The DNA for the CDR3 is TGTGCCAGCAGTGAAGCGGGAGTAAGCCACGAGCAGTACTTC. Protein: CASSEAGVSHEQYF.